This is a list of T cell receptor beta chains from one sample in a study of response to subunit inactivated influenza vaccine. MiXCR was run by TCRdb on the RT-PCR reads, yielding one entry per CDR3 protein. The sample has 200,000 to 300,000 distinct CDR3 sequences; approximately 12% are singletons. The source material was non-naive T cells sorted from PBMCs, sampled approximately 15 days before vaccination. The source of these receptors is a man aged 45-65 years who received an inactivated influenza vaccine. Each CDR3 is given without its conserved first and last residue.

v_gene,j_gene,CDR3aa
TRBV20-1,TRBJ2-1,SASQASGYNEQF
TRBV24-1,TRBJ1-2,ATSDYSGYGYT
TRBV2,TRBJ2-1,ASRRQGSYNEQF
TRBV5-1,TRBJ2-5,ASSLATHPTGFGETQY
TRBV24-1,TRBJ2-5,ATSDAGQGGRETQY
TRBV4-3,TRBJ2-4,ASSQGIGRQGLAKNIQY
TRBV27,TRBJ1-2,ASSFSGDSYGYT
TRBV6-5,TRBJ2-5,ASSYSSQETQY
TRBV27,TRBJ1-2,ASSIGGLGYGYT
TRBV7-9,TRBJ2-7,ASSRPDYSSYEQY
TRBV11-1,TRBJ2-1,ASSTMWTSGTSSLYNEQF
TRBV6-2/TRBV6-3,TRBJ2-2,ASSYSSGTGELF
TRBV7-2,TRBJ2-5,ASSQSGRSYQETQY
TRBV7-2,TRBJ2-5,ASRTTGEETQY
TRBV11-1,TRBJ2-1,ASSFTRVRNEQF
TRBV4-3,TRBJ1-1,ASSQDRRKNTEAF
TRBV7-9,TRBJ1-2,ASSSPDRPYGYT
TRBV3-1,TRBJ1-1,ASSLDSRTEAF
TRBV28,TRBJ2-7,ASSLQGGGREQY
TRBV14,TRBJ1-4,ASSQDSNHEKLF
TRBV29-1,TRBJ2-1,SGGTDYNEQF
TRBV20-1,TRBJ2-1,SARDLGEYYNEQF
TRBV5-1,TRBJ2-3,ASSLTGGETDTQY
TRBV5-4,TRBJ2-7,ASSRGDSMNYEQY
TRBV20-1,TRBJ2-1,SALGLAGGNEQF
TRBV15,TRBJ1-2,ATSRDPSPIYGYT
TRBV25-1,TRBJ2-1,ASSARWGADNEQF
TRBV4-3,TRBJ2-2,ASSCSHRDRYTGELF
TRBV7-9,TRBJ2-4,ASSSSLEDIQY
TRBV7-3,TRBJ2-3,ASSIPGQESDTQY
TRBV7-2,TRBJ2-2,ASSLTSGTHTGELF
TRBV20-1,TRBJ2-5,SARSSTLRETQY
TRBV12-3/TRBV12-4,TRBJ1-6,ASRVGHPGSPLH
TRBV7-2,TRBJ1-1,ASLRAPNTEAF
TRBV20-1,TRBJ2-5,SARVFRDREETQY
TRBV10-3,TRBJ2-3,AIKLAGGMDTQY
TRBV29-1,TRBJ2-1,SGGKNEQF
TRBV5-5,TRBJ2-6,ASSTYSSGANVLT
TRBV15,TRBJ2-7,ATSRAGGGQY
TRBV20-1,TRBJ1-4,SARGGVYREKLF
TRBV6-1,TRBJ2-1,ASSELGKNNEQF
TRBV6-2/TRBV6-3,TRBJ1-4,ASSSRGHLNEKLF
TRBV5-1,TRBJ2-3,ASSFGTSSTDTQY
TRBV11-1,TRBJ2-2,ASSLAWAYPTGELF
TRBV12-3/TRBV12-4,TRBJ2-3,ASSLTGTVTDTQY
TRBV5-1,TRBJ2-3,ASYFRGTQY
TRBV7-2,TRBJ2-1,ASSLDRDTRYNEQF
TRBV28,TRBJ2-2,ASSPGRYTGELF